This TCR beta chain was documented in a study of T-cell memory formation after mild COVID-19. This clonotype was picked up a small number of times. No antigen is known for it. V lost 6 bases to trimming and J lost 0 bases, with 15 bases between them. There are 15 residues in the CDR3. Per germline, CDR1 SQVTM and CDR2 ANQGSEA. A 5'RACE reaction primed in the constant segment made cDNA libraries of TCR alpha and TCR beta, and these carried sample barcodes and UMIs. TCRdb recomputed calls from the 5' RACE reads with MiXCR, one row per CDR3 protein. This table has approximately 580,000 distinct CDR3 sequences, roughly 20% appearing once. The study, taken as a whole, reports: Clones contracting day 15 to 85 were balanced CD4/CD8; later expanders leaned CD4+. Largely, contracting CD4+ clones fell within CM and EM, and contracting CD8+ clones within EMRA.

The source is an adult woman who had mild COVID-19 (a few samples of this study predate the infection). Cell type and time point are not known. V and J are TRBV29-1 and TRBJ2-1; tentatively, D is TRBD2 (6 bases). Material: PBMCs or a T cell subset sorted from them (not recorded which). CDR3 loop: CSVEGLSDSYNEQFF. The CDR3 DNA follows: TGCAGCGTAGAGGGACTTTCAGACTCCTACAATGAGCAGTTCTTC.